This TCR beta chain was captured in a study of T cell responses to AZD1222 COVID-19 vaccine. As regards this clone: Antigen: not known.

Measured with immunoSEQ multiplex PCR; TCRdb has only the in-frame clones, and not every one. Of around 140,000 clones detected, 80% to 95% appear once; the ten largest clones hold 3% to 4%. This CDR3 is built from 14 residues. V gave up 7 bases and J gave up 2 bases, with 15 bases separating them. CDR1 and CDR2 (germline): LNHDA, SQIVND (reference sequence). Study-wide findings and caveats: Repertoires were sampled only after the peak T cell response.

The source of this sequence is an adult who received the AZD1222 COVID-19 vaccine. This specimen was peripheral blood, taken 28 days after the second AZD1222 dose. The chain is built from TRBV19 and TRBJ2-7, with D possibly being TRBD1 (6 bases). The CDR3 sequence: CASKVRDIAYEQYF. CDR3 bases: TGTGCCAGTAAGGTTCGGGACATTGCCTACGAGCAGTACTTC.